A selection of T cell receptor beta chains follows, all from one sample in a study of T cells in Graves' hyperthyroidism and ophthalmopathy. Each CDR3 protein is one row after TCRdb ran MiXCR on the multiplex PCR reads. This sample has about 250,000 distinct CDR3 sequences, with 20% to 25% found just once. The sequenced sample consisted of blood. All receptors derive from a man in his thirties or forties with Graves' ophthalmopathy. CDR3s include the opening cysteine and the closing phenylalanine or tryptophan. Fields, in order: D gene, V gene, J gene, clone size, CDR3 protein, CDR3 DNA. A D gene is named only where the DNA matches it firmly. The size of a clone is reported for some rows only, either as once, few or many, or as a class for expanded clones.

.	TRBV20-1	TRBJ1-1	many	CSARLDGNTEAFF	TGCAGTGCTAGACTGGACGGAAACACTGAAGCTTTCTTT
.	TRBV30	TRBJ2-7	many	CAWSRALRSSYEQYF	TGTGCCTGGAGTCGGGCTCTCCGAAGCTCCTACGAGCAGTACTTC
TRBD1	TRBV5-1	TRBJ2-7	many	CASSSSGTGYEQYF	TGCGCCAGCAGCTCCTCCGGGACAGGGTACGAGCAGTACTTC
.	TRBV7-8	TRBJ2-7	.	CASSPDVGIREQYF	TGTGCCAGCAGCCCAGACGTGGGCATACGGGAGCAGTACTTC
.	TRBV5-5	TRBJ1-4	few	CASSFGGGYEKLFF	TGTGCCAGCAGCTTTGGGGGCGGGTATGAAAAACTGTTTTTT
TRBD1	TRBV6-1	TRBJ1-2	.	CASLVGQGSYGYTF	TGTGCCAGCCTCGTCGGACAGGGGTCCTATGGCTACACCTTC
.	TRBV6-5	TRBJ1-4	few	CASSYSKWTGRTEKLFF	TGTGCCAGCAGTTACTCGAAGTGGACGGGGAGGACTGAAAAACTGTTTTTT
TRBD2	TRBV2	TRBJ2-3	many	CASSETSGRMEQYF	TGTGCCAGCAGTGAAACTAGCGGGAGGATGGAGCAGTATTTT
TRBD2	TRBV24-1	TRBJ2-5	few	CATSESSGGQETQYF	TGTGCCACCAGTGAAAGTAGCGGGGGCCAAGAGACCCAGTACTTC
TRBD1	TRBV11-2	TRBJ2-7	many	CASSFPGQEYEQYF	TGTGCCAGCAGCTTTCCGGGACAGGAGTACGAGCAGTACTTC
.	TRBV10-3	TRBJ1-5	.	CAISEGIIQPQHF	TGTGCCATCAGTGAAGGTATTATTCAGCCCCAGCATTTT
.	TRBV19	TRBJ1-5	few	CASSRDGYSNQPQHF	TGTGCCAGTAGTCGGGACGGTTATAGCAATCAGCCCCAGCATTTT
TRBD2	TRBV5-6	TRBJ2-1	many	CASRTSGGAGEQFF	TGTGCCAGCAGGACTAGCGGGGGCGCTGGGGAGCAGTTCTTC
.	TRBV28	TRBJ1-2	.	CASGGQTIGGYTF	TGTGCCAGCGGAGGACAGACAATCGGGGGCTACACCTTC
.	TRBV4-1	TRBJ2-3	few	CASSQVSSARGADTQYF	TGCGCCAGCAGCCAAGTGTCTAGCGCCCGGGGCGCAGATACGCAGTATTTT
.	TRBV30	TRBJ2-5	many	CAWSQETQYF	TGTGCCTGGAGCCAGGAGACCCAGTACTTC
TRBD1	TRBV6-2/TRBV6-3	TRBJ1-2	few	CASSIDREILLSGYTF	TGTGCCAGCAGCATCGACAGGGAAATTCTTCTCAGTGGCTACACCTTC
TRBD1	TRBV10-1	TRBJ1-5	.	CASSPPDRVGQPQHF	TGCGCCAGCAGCCCCCCGGACAGGGTTGGTCAGCCCCAGCATTTT
TRBD2	TRBV24-1	TRBJ2-1	.	CATSDRLAGTRGEQFF	TGTGCCACCAGTGATAGACTAGCGGGCACTAGGGGGGAGCAGTTCTTC
TRBD1	TRBV13	TRBJ1-2	many	CASTARTGGYGYTF	TGTGCCAGCACAGCCCGTACAGGGGGCTATGGCTACACCTTC
.	TRBV5-1	TRBJ2-2	few	CASRFAGSRNPELFF	TGCGCCAGCAGGTTCGCGGGATCGCGAAACCCCGAGCTGTTTTTT
.	TRBV6-1	TRBJ1-1	.	CASRTRWGMDTEAFF	TGTGCCAGCCGAACAAGGTGGGGGATGGACACTGAAGCTTTCTTT
.	TRBV7-8	TRBJ2-7	many	CASSLAPGNTYEQYF	TGTGCCAGCAGCTTAGCCCCCGGCAATACCTACGAGCAGTACTTC
.	TRBV2	TRBJ2-1	many	CASRDPGRSYNEQFF	TGTGCCAGCAGAGATCCGGGACGGTCCTACAATGAGCAGTTCTTC
.	TRBV19	TRBJ2-1	.	CASSDRETPYNEQFF	TGTGCCAGTAGTGATAGGGAGACTCCCTACAATGAGCAGTTCTTC
.	TRBV12-3/TRBV12-4	TRBJ1-2	.	CASSPLGRVDGGYTF	TGTGCCAGCAGTCCCCTTGGCAGGGTCGACGGTGGCTACACCTTC
TRBD1	TRBV6-1	TRBJ2-7	many	CASSPDRAEQYF	TGTGCCAGCAGTCCCGACAGGGCCGAGCAGTACTTC
TRBD2	TRBV6-5	TRBJ2-7	few	CASSYTLAGGYEQYF	TGTGCCAGCAGTTACACACTAGCGGGAGGCTACGAGCAGTACTTC
.	TRBV24-1	TRBJ2-1	few	CATSDSGRSTYNEQFF	TGTGCCACCAGTGACTCCGGACGGTCTACCTACAATGAGCAGTTCTTC
TRBD1	TRBV5-6	TRBJ1-1	.	CASSLDRELSEAFF	TGTGCCAGCAGCTTAGACAGGGAGCTTTCTGAAGCTTTCTTT
.	TRBV11-2	TRBJ2-7	many	CASQTGRVEQYF	TGTGCCAGCCAGACAGGGAGGGTCGAGCAGTACTTC
.	TRBV6-1	TRBJ1-1	many	CASRSLPGPKNTEAFF	TGTGCCAGCAGATCTCTTCCGGGACCGAAGAACACTGAAGCTTTCTTT
TRBD2	TRBV12-3/TRBV12-4	TRBJ2-5	few	CASSSQVGGGETQYF	TGTGCCAGCAGTTCCCAGGTGGGCGGGGGAGAGACCCAGTACTTC
.	TRBV20-1	TRBJ2-7	many	CSALSDRATYEQYF	TGCAGTGCTTTGTCGGACAGAGCTACCTACGAGCAGTACTTC
.	TRBV6-1	TRBJ2-3	.	CASSERGRWDTQYF	TGTGCCAGCAGTGAACGGGGTCGTTGGGATACGCAGTATTTT
TRBD1	TRBV5-6	TRBJ1-4	.	CASSRVDTGRQGEKLFF	TGTGCCAGCAGCCGGGTCGACACCGGGAGACAGGGCGAAAAACTGTTTTTT
.	TRBV10-3	TRBJ1-5	.	CAIRDSNSNQPQHF	TGTGCCATCAGGGACAGTAACAGCAATCAGCCCCAGCATTTT
.	TRBV30	TRBJ1-5	many	CAWRDSVGQPQHF	TGTGCCTGGAGGGACTCCGTAGGTCAGCCCCAGCATTTT
.	TRBV7-9	TRBJ1-1	few	CASSPPLIIRNTEAFF	TGTGCCAGCAGCCCCCCACTGATCATACGGAACACTGAAGCTTTCTTT
.	TRBV20-1	TRBJ2-4	many	CSADGLAKNIQYF	TGCAGTGCTGATGGTTTAGCCAAAAACATTCAGTACTTC
TRBD2	TRBV27	TRBJ2-3	few	CASSFGASGDTQYF	TGTGCCAGCAGTTTCGGGGCTAGCGGAGATACGCAGTATTTT
TRBD1	TRBV29-1	TRBJ1-2	.	CSVEWTGNYGYTF	TGCAGCGTTGAATGGACAGGCAACTATGGCTACACCTTC
TRBD2	TRBV2	TRBJ2-7	.	CASSGTSGYEQYF	TGTGCCAGCAGTGGGACTAGCGGCTACGAGCAGTACTTC
.	TRBV5-6	TRBJ2-1	few	CASSLALVYDLEQFF	TGTGCCAGCAGCTTGGCGCTAGTGTATGATCTTGAGCAGTTCTTC
TRBD2	TRBV20-1	TRBJ2-7	few	CSAPVREGGEQYF	TGCAGTGCCCCCGTGCGGGAGGGGGGCGAGCAGTACTTC
.	TRBV28	TRBJ2-7	.	CASSLGRSEQYF	TGTGCCAGCAGTCTAGGACGGAGTGAGCAGTACTTC
.	TRBV28	TRBJ1-1	many	CASSFPTGNTEAFF	TGTGCCAGCAGTTTCCCCACAGGGAACACTGAAGCTTTCTTT
.	TRBV6-5	TRBJ2-7	.	CASSYQKSYEQYF	TGTGCCAGCAGTTACCAAAAGTCCTACGAGCAGTACTTC
.	TRBV19	TRBJ1-2	.	CASSISPARDGYTF	TGTGCCAGTAGTATATCCCCGGCGAGGGACGGCTACACCTTC
TRBD2	TRBV25-1	TRBJ2-1	.	CASSAGTSGQEQFF	TGTGCCAGCAGTGCCGGGACTAGCGGCCAGGAGCAGTTCTTC
.	TRBV28	TRBJ1-2	.	CASSLRIVSWASGSYGYTF	TGTGCCAGCAGTTTAAGGATTGTTTCGTGGGCTAGCGGGAGCTATGGCTACACCTTC
.	TRBV20-1	TRBJ2-5	many	CSARDWEETQYF	TGCAGTGCTCGGGACTGGGAAGAGACCCAGTACTTC
TRBD1	TRBV5-1	TRBJ2-7	many	CASRSQDRGEQYF	TGCGCCAGCAGATCCCAGGACAGGGGCGAGCAGTACTTC
TRBD2	TRBV5-1	TRBJ2-2	.	CASSDLAGKGNTGELFF	TGCGCCAGCAGCGATCTAGCGGGAAAGGGGAACACCGGGGAGCTGTTTTTT
TRBD1	TRBV28	TRBJ2-7	.	CASSLSWQGAREQYF	TGTGCCAGCAGTTTATCTTGGCAGGGGGCAAGGGAGCAGTACTTC
TRBD2	TRBV20-1	TRBJ2-7	.	CSAASGGTDYEQYF	TGCAGTGCTGCTAGCGGGGGGACTGACTACGAGCAGTACTTC
.	TRBV9	TRBJ2-7	few	CASSTPPEFEQYF	TGTGCCAGCAGCACCCCCCCGGAGTTCGAGCAGTACTTC
.	TRBV28	TRBJ1-4	many	CASSPWWTGEKLFF	TGTGCCAGCAGTCCCTGGTGGACGGGTGAAAAACTGTTTTTT
TRBD2	TRBV15	TRBJ2-5	.	CATSRGTSGRSWGETQYF	TGTGCCACCAGCAGAGGGACTAGCGGGAGGTCTTGGGGGGAGACCCAGTACTTC